This TCR beta chain was captured by sequencing in a study of T cells in Graves' hyperthyroidism and ophthalmopathy. Study details: Initial diagnosis, before any treatment, was when peripheral blood was collected.

The study excluded patients with uncontrolled infection, other autoimmune disease, pregnancy or lactation. TCR beta CDR3 regions were amplified from RNA transcripts. First-round RT-PCR targeting the TCR CDR3 was performed with the HTBI primer set. TCRdb reanalysed the multiplex PCR reads using MiXCR and keeps one entry per CDR3 protein. This sample has a few hundred thousand distinct CDR3 sequences, with roughly 15% found just once. The germline CDR1 and CDR2 sequences are MNHNS and SASEGT. This CDR3 contains 17 residues. V dropped 6 bases and J dropped 0; count of bases not matched to a gene: 10. This clonotype was recorded a few times.

The source material was blood. V gene TRBV6-1 combines with J gene TRBJ1-3, with 8 bases that match TRBD1. This TCR derives from a woman in her 30s with Graves' ophthalmopathy. Here the CDR3 DNA reads TGTGCCAGCAGCTTTCTTAGACAGGGGAGCTCTGGAAACACCATATATTTT. Amino acid sequence: CASSFLRQGSSGNTIYF.